The 28 T cell receptor beta chains given below trace back to one sample, sequenced in a study of T cell changes during pregnancy in multiple sclerosis (dated by TCRdb to between 2018 and 2020). The library was prepared using the immunoSEQ multiplex PCR assay. The clones in this table, taken by TCRdb from immuneACCESS, are in-frame only. Not every clone is retained; where verified, under half of the shortfall comes from an unresolved V gene, and the cause of the rest is unknown. This sample lists about 130,000 clones; roughly 95% were detected once. Around 0.46% of the sample is taken by the ten largest. The sample in question was peripheral blood, obtained after pregnancy. The receptors come from a female donor with multiple sclerosis, enrolled in a pregnancy study.

The chain has TRBV7-9 and TRBJ2-7; perhaps TRBD1 as D (6 bases). The V gene lost 4 bases and the J gene lost 7 bases, with 23 bases spanning the gap. The germline V gene encodes CDR1 SEHNR and CDR2 FQNEAQ (reference sequence). The CDR3 is made up of 16 amino acids. In DNA form, the CDR3 reads TGTGCCAGCAGCTACACAGCGACAGGTCCAGGTTGGGAGCAGTACTTC. Its protein product is CASSYTATGPGWEQYF.

This chain links TRBV6-7 with TRBJ2-1, with D possibly being TRBD1 (5 bases). TRBV6-7 is identified as an open reading frame with a role that is uncertain. There are 15 residues in the CDR3. V was clipped by 2 bases and J by 2 bases, with 10 bases between them. Here the CDR3 reads CASSYAVRAYNEQFF. The DNA for the CDR3 is TGTGCCAGCAGTTACGCGGTCAGGGCCTACAATGAGCAGTTCTTC.

This chain uses TRBV27 with TRBJ1-2; D is ambiguous. The CDR3 has 13 amino acids. Trimming removed 2 bases from V and 8 bases from J, with 12 bases in between. In germline, CDR1 is MNHEY, CDR2 SMNVEV (reference sequence). The CDR3 sequence is CASSLELGAGYTF. DNA for the CDR3: TGTGCCAGCAGTTTAGAACTTGGTGCAGGCTACACCTTC.

The chain links TRBV7-3 to TRBJ1-1, with D unresolved. The CDR3 is 15 residues long. The germline CDR1 and CDR2 sequences are SGHTA and FQGTGA. Trimming left V 3 bases short and J 1 base short, with 12 bases between. The CDR3 is CASSFWGGKNTEAFF. CDR3 nucleotide sequence: TGTGCCAGCAGCTTCTGGGGAGGGAAGAACACTGAAGCTTTCTTT.

The chain joins TRBV5-4 to TRBJ1-2; tentative D call: TRBD1 (5 bases). CDR3 size: 15 residues. With 0 bases removed from V and 4 bases from J, the gap between germline ends came to 13 bases. Germline V CDR1 and CDR2: SGHNT, YYREEE (reference sequence). CDR3 protein: CASSLEEQGIYGYTF. The CDR3 bases are TGTGCCAGCAGCTTGGAGGAGCAGGGAATCTATGGCTACACCTTC.

The rearrangement joins TRBV25-1 to TRBJ1-2; the D gene is possibly TRBD1 (5 bases). Trimming cost V 1 base and J 8 bases, with 11 bases left between them. Germline V gives CDR1 MGHDK, CDR2 SYGVNS. The CDR3 spans 13 residues. This CDR3 is CASSEFRDWGYTF. The DNA of the CDR3 is TGTGCCAGCAGTGAATTCAGGGATTGGGGCTACACCTTC.

This chain links TRBV6-5 with TRBJ2-1; maybe TRBD2 (5 bases). V was clipped by 4 bases and J by 0 bases, with 13 bases between them. The CDR3 extends over 16 amino acids. CDR1 and CDR2 from the germline V gene are MNHEY and SVGAGI. DNA for the CDR3: TGTGCCAGCAGTTCGAAGCGGCAGAGCTCCTACAATGAGCAGTTCTTC. Translating gives CASSSKRQSSYNEQFF.

As for this clone: The junction does not match germline at one end; this may be a read error. This chain joins TRBV7-7 and TRBJ2-3; D gene ambiguous. The CDR3 consists of 13 residues. The germline CDR1 and CDR2 sequences are SSHAT and FNYEAQ (reference sequence). This CDR3 is CASSLWQADTQYF. The CDR3 region has the DNA TGTGCTAGCAGCTTATGGCAAGCAGATACGCAGTATTTT.

The V and J genes are TRBV9 and TRBJ2-3; tentatively, D is TRBD2 (5 bases). Looked up from germline, CDR1 is SGDLS and CDR2 is YYNGEE. Trimming removed 2 bases from V and 5 bases from J, with 18 bases in between. The CDR3 runs 16 residues. The CDR3 DNA sequence: TGTGCCAGCAGCGTCTTAGAGCGAGAGGGAATAGATACGCAGTATTTT. It specifies CASSVLEREGIDTQYF. The complete variable domain, with remaining parts taken from reference TRBV9 and TRBJ2-3, reads DSGVTQTPKHLITATGQRVTLRCSPRSGDLSVYWYQQSLDQGLQFLIQYYNGEERAKGNILERFSAQQFPDLHSELNLSSLELGDSALYFCASSVLEREGIDTQYFGPGTRLTVL.

This clone came up once. V gene TRBV6-6 combines with J gene TRBJ2-1, with D possibly matching TRBD2 (6 bases). Per the germline V gene, CDR1 is MNHNY and CDR2 is SVGAGI (reference sequence). V lost 6 bases, J lost 7 bases, and 16 bases lay in between. There are 14 residues in the CDR3. The CDR3 protein is CASRLGAGRNEQFF. The DNA for the CDR3 is TGTGCCAGCAGACTAGGGGCGGGGAGGAATGAGCAGTTCTTC.

V and J are TRBV28 and TRBJ1-2; D ambiguous. Germline lookup yields CDR1 MDHEN and CDR2 SYDVKM. Deletions cut 5 bases from V and 1 base from J, with 8 bases between. The CDR3 extends over 13 amino acids. CDR3: CASSRGNNYGYTF. The CDR3 bases are TGTGCCAGCAGTCGCGGAAATAACTATGGCTACACCTTC.

V is TRBV25-1 and J is TRBJ2-7, with D maybe TRBD1 (6 bases). The V end lost 8 bases, the J end lost 3 bases, and 17 bases lay between the germline ends. The CDR3 is 14 amino acids. Germline V CDR1 and CDR2: MGHDK, SYGVNS. The CDR3 region has the DNA TGTGCCAGCTCCCCCCCGGGACACCGCTACGAGCAGTACTTC. Protein: CASSPPGHRYEQYF.

This chain connects TRBV19 to TRBJ2-1, with TRBD2 matching over 7 bases. J gave up 6 bases and V 3 bases, and 8 bases lay outside the gene matches. Germline V gene sequence: CDR1 LNHDA, CDR2 SQIVND (reference sequence). The CDR3 loop spans 15 amino acids. Written as DNA, the CDR3 is TGTGCCAGTAGTATGGAGAGCGGGATCCCCAATGAGCAGTTCTTC. It translates to CASSMESGIPNEQFF.

V is TRBV19 and J is TRBJ2-7; TRBD1 matches at 7 bases. CDR3 length equals 14 residues. CDR1 LNHDA and CDR2 SQIVND come from the germline V gene (reference sequence). V lost 6 bases, J lost 2 bases, and 7 bases stayed unmatched. Here the CDR3 reads CASSRGQTTYEQYF. DNA for the CDR3: TGTGCCAGTAGCCGGGGACAGACGACCTACGAGCAGTACTTC.

The CDR3 coding sequence is TGCGCCAGCAGCTTGATTGGCGAGACAGGGCTGAATGAGCAGTTCTTC. It codes for CASSLIGETGLNEQFF. The V and J genes are TRBV5-1 and TRBJ2-1, with TRBD1 matching over 7 bases. This CDR3 has 16 amino acids. Trimming at V came to 1 base and at J to 7 bases, leaving 11 bases not matched to a gene. CDR1 and CDR2 (germline): SGHRS, YFSETQ.

J is TRBJ2-2 and V is TRBV27; perhaps TRBD1 as D (6 bases). V dropped 4 bases and J dropped 7 bases, with 16 bases sitting between them. The CDR3 sequence is 15 residues long. Germline CDR1 is MNHEY and CDR2 is SMNVEV (reference sequence). CDR3 sequence: CASSSNRVSGGELFF. The CDR3 nucleotides are TGTGCCAGCAGTTCTAACAGGGTGTCGGGCGGGGAGCTGTTTTTT.

The chain is built from TRBV30 and TRBJ1-5, with D perhaps TRBD1 (5 bases). V lost 3 bases and J lost 5, with 11 bases in between. From germline, CDR1 is GTSNPN and CDR2 SVGIG (reference sequence). The CDR3 has 13 amino acids. The CDR3 bases are TGTGCCTGGAGCCCAGCGGGGGATCAGCCCCAGCATTTT. This sequence encodes CAWSPAGDQPQHF.

The genes are TRBV6-1 and TRBJ1-2; TRBD1 aligns across 9 bases. Germline CDR1 is MNHNS and CDR2 is SASEGT. J was trimmed by 6 bases and V by 5 bases; bases with no gene match: 10. The CDR3 length is 15 residues. The CDR3 loop reads CASSLPGQGSNGYTF. For the CDR3, the DNA is TGTGCCAGCAGTCTACCGGGACAGGGTTCGAATGGCTACACCTTC.

The chain couples TRBV2 to TRBJ1-5; D is undetermined. Germline V gene lookup returns CDR1 SNHLY and CDR2 FYNNEI. The V end was cut by 8 bases, the J end by 0 bases, with 11 bases between. There are 14 residues in the CDR3. The CDR3 coding sequence is TGTGCCAGCTCCGGGCGGGGTAGCAATCAGCCCCAGCATTTT. This gives the protein CASSGRGSNQPQHF.

This chain connects TRBV6-5 to TRBJ1-5; perhaps TRBD1 as D (5 bases). The CDR3 consists of 14 residues. In germline, CDR1 is MNHEY, CDR2 SVGAGI. Trimming left V 0 bases short and J 5 bases short, with 8 bases between. The CDR3: CASSYSPTDQPQHF. The CDR3 region has the DNA TGTGCCAGCAGTTACTCCCCGACAGATCAGCCCCAGCATTTT.

The chain joins TRBV6-5 to TRBJ1-1; D unresolved. The germline CDR1 and CDR2 sequences are MNHEY and SVGAGI. The CDR3 has 13 residues. Trimming shortened V by 2 bases and J by 4 bases, and 8 bases separated the two germline ends. The CDR3 DNA sequence: TGTGCCAGCAGTTACGGCGGAAGCACTGAAGCTTTCTTT. This translates into CASSYGGSTEAFF.

The rearrangement uses TRBV6-5 and TRBJ2-7; D is unresolved. The CDR3 totals 15 residues. V lost 2 bases and J lost 0, with 11 bases in between. Germline assignment: CDR1 MNHEY and CDR2 SVGAGI. This CDR3 reads CASSYNAVSSYEQYF. DNA for the CDR3: TGTGCCAGCAGTTACAATGCGGTTAGCTCCTACGAGCAGTACTTC.

V and J are TRBV9 and TRBJ2-5, with 16 positions matching TRBD2. Germline assignment: CDR1 SGDLS and CDR2 YYNGEE. The V segment lost 1 base and the J segment 2 bases; nucleotides outside the gene matches: 8. This CDR3 contains 19 residues. CDR3 in amino acids: CASSVRPGLAGGEQETQYF. Here the CDR3 DNA reads TGTGCCAGCAGCGTACGTCCGGGACTAGCGGGAGGGGAGCAAGAGACCCAGTACTTC.

This clone appeared a single time. The chain couples TRBV27 to TRBJ2-1; 13 bases map to TRBD2. Germline-derived CDR1 and CDR2 are MNHEY and SMNVEV (reference sequence). The ends lost 3 bases at V and 7 bases at J; junction bases unmatched: 3. The CDR3 has 15 amino acids. CDR3 sequence reads: CASSFRLAGGNEQFF. Here the CDR3 DNA reads TGTGCCAGCAGTTTTCGACTAGCGGGAGGTAATGAGCAGTTCTTC.

The rearrangement joins TRBV6-5 to TRBJ2-5, with D possibly being TRBD2 (6 bases). V was trimmed by 2 bases and J by 5 bases, leaving 18 bases between them. Germline V lookup: CDR1 MNHEY, CDR2 SVGAGI. The CDR3 is made up of 16 amino acids. This chain's CDR3 is CASSYDSGEGMETQYF. The CDR3, as DNA: TGTGCCAGCAGTTACGATTCGGGAGAGGGGATGGAGACCCAGTACTTC.

This chain uses TRBV19 with TRBJ2-1; the D gene is possibly TRBD1 (5 bases). The CDR3 consists of 16 residues. Germline CDR1 is LNHDA and CDR2 is SQIVND (reference sequence). Trimming took 1 base from V and 2 from J, leaving 12 bases between them. CDR3 coding DNA: TGTGCCAGTAGTATAGCGGCAGGGTGGACCTACAATGAGCAGTTCTTC. It is translated as CASSIAAGWTYNEQFF.

The chain employs TRBV7-3 and TRBJ1-1; TRBD1 is a possible D gene (5 bases). The CDR3 loop spans 13 amino acids. V lost 6 bases to trimming and J lost 1 base, with 9 bases between them. The germline gives CDR1 SGHTA, CDR2 FQGTGA. Written as DNA, the CDR3 is TGTGCCAGCAGTGACAGCAGGAACACTGAAGCTTTCTTT. This translates into CASSDSRNTEAFF. Full variable domain (missing parts from reference TRBV7-3 and TRBJ1-1): GAGVSQTPSNKVTEKGKYVELRCDPISGHTALYWYRQSLGQGPEFLIYFQGTGAADDSGLPNDRFFAVRPEGSVSTLKIQRTERGDSAVYLCASSDSRNTEAFFGQGTRLTVV.

The count of this clone is one. The rearrangement joins TRBV5-4 to TRBJ2-6, with D tentatively TRBD1 (5 bases). This CDR3 is built from 15 residues. Trimming left V 0 bases short and J 2 bases short, with 6 bases between. Germline values: CDR1 SGHNT, CDR2 YYREEE (reference sequence). The CDR3, as DNA: TGTGCCAGCAGCTTGGGACAGCCTGGGGCCAACGTCCTGACTTTC. The encoded protein is CASSLGQPGANVLTF.